Below, one T cell receptor (beta chain) is given with its context. Antigen specificity is unknown. Produced via immunoSEQ multiplex PCR; TCRdb's table is partial and in-frame only. The table has roughly 60,000 clones, 85% seen once. The CDR3 covers 13 residues. Germline V lookup: CDR1 SEHNR, CDR2 FQNEAQ (reference sequence). The germline V and J ends were trimmed by 1 base and 5 bases, with 6 bases remaining between them. This sample was included in a study of OX40 agonist ivuxolimab in advanced cancers. Study-wide context: Each dose-escalation patient presented with hepatocellular carcinoma, melanoma, renal cell or head and neck cancer. Whole-study findings and limits: No antigen was identified for the clonally expanded peripheral T cells. Among the least clonally expanded were partial responders at 0.1-3.0 mg/kg.

The V call is TRBV7-9, the J call TRBJ1-5; D gene uncertain. This TCR derives from an adult with an advanced solid tumor such as melanoma, head and neck, liver or kidney cancer. Source: CD4+ or CD8+ T cells sorted from blood, taken in a trial of the OX40 agonist ivuxolimab. CDR3 nucleotides: TGTGCCAGCAGCTTAGGGATGGATCAGCCCCAGCATTTT. Translated, it gives CASSLGMDQPQHF.